The 16 T cell receptor beta chains listed next were all sequenced from one sample in a study of cytomegalovirus exposure and HLA in healthy donors. Amplification used 60 Vbeta primers and 13 Jbeta primers. Sequenced by immunoSEQ multiplex PCR; TCRdb stores in-frame clones only, minus some. The table includes 96,000 or so clones, roughly 79% detected once. Sequencing was carried out using PBMCs. The receptors derive from a woman in her seventies in good health and CMV-seropositive.

The chain combines TRBV2 with TRBJ1-5; a weak D match, TRBD1 (5 bases). This CDR3 has 15 residues. Germline CDR1 reads SNHLY; CDR2 reads FYNNEI. Trimming stripped 3 bases from V and 6 bases from J, with 15 bases between. CDR3 residues: CASSDHSPGGQPQHF. CDR3 in DNA: TGTGCCAGCAGTGACCACAGCCCGGGGGGTCAGCCCCAGCATTTT.

The chain joins TRBV7-5 to TRBJ1-6; the table's D call, TRBD1, was not checked against the DNA. TRBV7-5 constitutes a pseudogene. The CDR3 loop spans 19 amino acids. CDR3 sequence (DNA): TGTGCCAGAAGCTCGCCTTACCGGGACAGGTACTTCTATAATTCACCCCTCCACTTT. Protein: CARSSPYRDRYFYNSPLHF.

This chain joins TRBV28 and TRBJ1-2; 7 bases fit TRBD1. The CDR3 runs 16 residues. With 6 bases clipped from V and 8 bases from J, the junction kept 18 bases outside the gene matches. The germline gives CDR1 MDHEN, CDR2 SYDVKM. CDR3 coding DNA: TGTGCCAGCAGCTCCCCGGACAGGCGCTCTATGTCGGGCTACACCTTC. Its protein product is CASSSPDRRSMSGYTF.

The CDR3 DNA is TGTGCCAGCAGTACTACAGGAGCGCAGTACTTC. Amino acids: CASSTTGAQYF. The V and J genes are TRBV28 and TRBJ2-7, with D perhaps matching TRBD1 (5 bases). V was shortened by 5 bases and J by 9 bases, with 11 bases between the two germline ends. From germline, CDR1 is MDHEN and CDR2 SYDVKM. The CDR3 extends over 11 amino acids.

This chain connects TRBV9 to TRBJ1-1; the D gene is possibly TRBD1 (6 bases). The V end lost 3 bases, the J end lost 11 bases, and 23 bases lay between the germline ends. Germline V gene data show CDR1 as SGDLS and CDR2 as YYNGEE. The CDR3 spans 15 residues. CDR3 protein: CASSARLQGDGGAFF. The CDR3 nucleotides are TGTGCCAGCAGCGCTAGACTACAGGGAGACGGGGGGGCTTTCTTT.

The V and J genes are TRBV5-1 and TRBJ2-2; TRBD1 aligns across 8 bases. CDR1 SGHRS and CDR2 YFSETQ come from the germline V gene. The CDR3 length is 15 residues. The trim removed 2 bases at V and 4 bases at J, leaving 4 bases unmatched. The CDR3 bases are TGCGCCAGCAGCTTCCAGGGGGCGCTCACCGGGGAGCTGTTTTTT. This encodes CASSFQGALTGELFF.

The chain combines TRBV11-2 with TRBJ1-5; the D gene is possibly TRBD1 (6 bases). The CDR3 contains 15 residues. Germline-derived CDR1 and CDR2 are SGHAT and FQNNGV. The V gene lost 5 bases and the J gene lost 7 bases, with 18 bases spanning the gap. CDR3: CASSREGRGDQPQHF. Here the CDR3 DNA reads TGTGCCAGCAGCCGCGAGGGCAGGGGAGACCAGCCCCAGCATTTT.

Turning to this clone: The junction does not match germline at one end; this may be a read error. The chain joins TRBV10-2 to TRBJ2-5, with 8 bases aligning to TRBD2. The tail of the sequence fits TRBJ2-7 better, so the J call may be wrong. CDR3 size: 14 residues. The germline gives CDR1 WSHSY, CDR2 SAAADI. The chain's CDR3 is CASSTSGGSYEQYF. DNA of the CDR3: TGCGCTAGCAGCACTAGCGGTGGCTCCTACGAGCAGTACTTC.

The chain links TRBV28 to TRBJ2-5, with D possibly matching TRBD1 (6 bases). Germline CDR1 and CDR2: MDHEN and SYDVKM. The length of the CDR3 is 15 residues. Trimming left V 3 bases short and J 1 base short, with 12 bases between. DNA for the CDR3: TGTGCCAGCAGTTTCGGGGACATTATCCAAGAGACCCAGTACTTC. Amino acid sequence: CASSFGDIIQETQYF.

The rearrangement uses TRBV18 and TRBJ1-1; TRBD1 matches at 8 bases. This CDR3 spans 13 amino acids. Trimming at V came to 5 bases and at J to 5 bases, leaving 4 bases not matched to a gene. Germline-derived CDR1 and CDR2 are KGHSH and LQKENI. CDR3 sequence: CASSGTGGTEAFF. The CDR3 DNA reads as TGTGCCAGCTCAGGGACAGGCGGGACTGAAGCTTTCTTT.

The CDR3 coding sequence is TGTGCCTGGAGGGAGACAGGTTCGAATCTCCGCTATGGCTACACCTTC. Amino acids: CAWRETGSNLRYGYTF. This sequence joins TRBV30 and TRBJ1-2; a possible D gene is TRBD1 (6 bases). Trimming shortened V by 3 bases and J by 4 bases, and 21 bases separated the two germline ends. The CDR3 runs to 16 residues. Germline-derived CDR1 and CDR2 are GTSNPN and SVGIG (reference sequence).

This sequence joins TRBV11-2 and TRBJ2-1, with 8 bases fitting TRBD2. This CDR3 has 14 amino acids. V dropped 5 bases and J dropped 9; count of bases not matched to a gene: 9. Germline V gene lookup returns CDR1 SGHAT and CDR2 FQNNGV. CDR3 in amino acids: CASSPRTSYREQFF. Written as DNA, the CDR3 is TGTGCCAGCAGCCCTCGGACTAGCTACCGTGAGCAGTTCTTC.

The V gene is TRBV11-2, the J gene TRBJ2-2; TRBD2 aligns across 12 bases. The V gene end was trimmed by 4 bases and the J gene end by 4 bases; junction bases not matched to a gene: 7. Germline V CDR1 and CDR2: SGHAT, FQNNGV. The CDR3 contains 17 residues. The CDR3 DNA is TGTGCCAGCAGCTCTAGACTAGCGGGGGCCTCCACCGGGGAGCTGTTTTTT. Amino acids: CASSSRLAGASTGELFF. Using reference TRBV11-2 and TRBJ2-2 for the parts outside the CDR3, the full variable domain is EAGVAQSPRYKIIEKRQSVAFWCNPISGHATLYWYQQILGQGPKLLIQFQNNGVVDDSQLPKDRFSAERLKGVDSTLKIQPAKLEDSAVYLCASSSRLAGASTGELFFGEGSRLTVL.

The chain employs TRBV27 and TRBJ2-1; 7 bases agree with TRBD1. CDR1 MNHEY and CDR2 SMNVEV come from the germline V gene (reference sequence). Trimming at V came to 2 bases and at J to 5 bases, leaving 3 bases not matched to a gene. The CDR3 sequence is 14 residues long. Written as DNA, the CDR3 is TGTGCCAGCAGTTTAAGGGGGCGAGACAATGAGCAGTTCTTC. Amino acid sequence: CASSLRGRDNEQFF.

Only one count was recorded for this clone. The rearrangement joins TRBV5-1 to TRBJ1-4; no reliable D call. CDR1 is SGHRS, CDR2 YFSETQ, per germline. V was pared by 0 bases and J by 0 bases, with 9 bases between. The CDR3 length is 16 residues. This CDR3 is CASSLALGATNEKLFF. CDR3 DNA: TGCGCCAGCAGCTTGGCCCTGGGAGCAACTAATGAAAAACTGTTTTTT.

The CDR3 nucleotides are TGCGCCAGCAGCCAACGTGTCGGGAACGAGCAGTACTTC. This sequence encodes CASSQRVGNEQYF. This chain uses TRBV4-1 with TRBJ2-7; TRBD2 is a possible D gene (5 bases). The length of the CDR3 is 13 residues. Germline CDR1 reads MGHRA; CDR2 reads YSYEKL. Deletions cut 2 bases from V and 5 bases from J, with 10 bases between.